This T cell receptor beta chain was recovered during a study of T cells in Graves' hyperthyroidism and ophthalmopathy. The sample holds a few counts of this clonotype. The source material, RNA transcripts, was used to amplify TCR beta CDR3 regions. Researchers ran a first-round RT-PCR on the TCR CDR3 using the HTBI primer set. One entry per CDR3 protein, called by TCRdb with MiXCR from the multiplex PCR reads. The data contain roughly 500,000 distinct CDR3 sequences, 40% to 50% of them seen just once; the ten biggest clones take up roughly 45%. Exclusion criteria comprised uncontrolled infection, other autoimmune disease, pregnancy or lactation. For the diagnoses, clinical symptoms, serum thyroxine and TRAb, thyroid ultrasound and orbital computed tomography were used. Sequenced material: peripheral blood or thyroid tissue (not recorded which). The sequence came from an adult woman with Graves' disease, either hyperthyroidism or ophthalmopathy (not recorded which).

Here the CDR3 reads CASSPGRTYDGQPQHF. The DNA for the CDR3 is TGTGCCAGCAGCCCTGGCCGGACATACGATGGGCAGCCCCAGCATTTT. The chain employs TRBV7-8 and TRBJ1-5; D is perhaps TRBD1 (5 bases). The CDR3 runs 16 residues. The V end was cut by 5 bases, the J end by 7 bases, with 21 bases between. The germline V gene has CDR1 SGHVS and CDR2 FQNEAQ.